The clone carrying this T cell receptor beta chain was seen more than once but under ten times. The entry originates in a study of blood T cell repertoires in COVID-19. In the source study's methods: Nucleated cell counts were estimated from reference gene primer amplification. The assay was immunoSEQ multiplex PCR, and TCRdb's table has in-frame clones only and misses some. The V and J calls and the clone size are those of that table, but D and trimming were determined from the DNA. Of roughly 200,000 clones listed, around 85% are singletons. Germline V gene sequence: CDR1 SQVTM, CDR2 ANQGSEA. V lost 6 bases and J 1 base, leaving 9 bases between the germline ends. This CDR3 comprises 12 residues.

The sequence was collected from a man aged 50 to 60 who had recovered from COVID-19. The sequencing sample was made of peripheral blood. The rearrangement joins TRBV29-1 to TRBJ1-1, with no clear D. The CDR3 here is CSVNIRNTEAFF. The CDR3 DNA reads TGCAGCGTCAACATTCGGAACACTGAAGCTTTCTTT.